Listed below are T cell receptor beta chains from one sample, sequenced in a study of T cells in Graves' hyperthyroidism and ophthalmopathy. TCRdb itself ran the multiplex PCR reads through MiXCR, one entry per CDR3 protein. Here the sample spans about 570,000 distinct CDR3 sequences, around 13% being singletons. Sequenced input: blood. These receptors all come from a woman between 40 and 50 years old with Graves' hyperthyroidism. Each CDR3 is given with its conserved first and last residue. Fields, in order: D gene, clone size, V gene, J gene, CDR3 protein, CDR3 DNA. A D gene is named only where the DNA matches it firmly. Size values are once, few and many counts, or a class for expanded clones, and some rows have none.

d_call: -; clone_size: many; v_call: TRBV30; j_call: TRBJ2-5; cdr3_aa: CAWSASPPYQETQYF; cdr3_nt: TGTGCCTGGAGTGCTTCCCCGCCGTACCAAGAGACCCAGTACTTC
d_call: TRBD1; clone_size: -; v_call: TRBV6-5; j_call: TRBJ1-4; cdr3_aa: CASSYSTGPNEKLFF; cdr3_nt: TGTGCCAGCAGTTACTCGACAGGGCCTAATGAAAAACTGTTTTTT
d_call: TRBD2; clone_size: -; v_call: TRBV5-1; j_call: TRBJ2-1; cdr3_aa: CANSLGEGDNEQFF; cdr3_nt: TGCGCCAACAGCTTGGGGGAGGGCGACAATGAGCAGTTCTTC
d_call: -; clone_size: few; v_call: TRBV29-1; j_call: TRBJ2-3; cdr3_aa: CSVVLDTQYF; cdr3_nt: TGCAGCGTTGTGTTAGATACGCAGTATTTT
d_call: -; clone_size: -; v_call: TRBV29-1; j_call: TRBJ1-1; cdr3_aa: CSVGTQQNTEAFF; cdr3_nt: TGCAGCGTAGGTACGCAACAGAACACTGAAGCTTTCTTT
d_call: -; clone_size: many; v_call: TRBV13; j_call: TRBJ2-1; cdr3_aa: CASSSTGGYNEQFF; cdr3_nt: TGTGCCAGCAGCTCCACGGGCGGCTACAATGAGCAGTTCTTC
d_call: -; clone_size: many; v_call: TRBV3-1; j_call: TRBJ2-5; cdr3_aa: CASSLGGGEGETQYF; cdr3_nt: TGTGCCAGCAGCCTCGGAGGGGGAGAAGGAGAGACCCAGTACTTC
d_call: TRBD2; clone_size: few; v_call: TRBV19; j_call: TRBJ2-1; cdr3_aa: CASSSSLAGGRNEQFF; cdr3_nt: TGTGCCAGTAGCTCCTCCCTAGCGGGAGGGCGAAATGAGCAGTTCTTC
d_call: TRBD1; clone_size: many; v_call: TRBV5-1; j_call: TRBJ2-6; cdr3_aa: CASSRTGGAGANVLTF; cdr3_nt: TGCGCCAGCAGCAGGACAGGGGGCGCTGGGGCCAACGTCCTGACTTTC
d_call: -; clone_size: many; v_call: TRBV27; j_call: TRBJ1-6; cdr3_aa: CASSLYRGKETLHF; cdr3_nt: TGTGCCAGCAGTTTATATAGGGGAAAGGAAACCCTCCACTTT
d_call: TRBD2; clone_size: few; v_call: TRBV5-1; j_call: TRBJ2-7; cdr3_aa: CASSSGDYVRHEQYF; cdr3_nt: TGCGCCAGCAGCTCCGGGGACTACGTCCGACACGAGCAGTACTTC
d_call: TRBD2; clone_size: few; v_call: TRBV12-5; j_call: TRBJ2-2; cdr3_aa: CASGHRLAGNTGELFF; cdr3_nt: TGTGCTAGTGGTCATCGACTAGCGGGAAACACCGGGGAGCTGTTTTTT
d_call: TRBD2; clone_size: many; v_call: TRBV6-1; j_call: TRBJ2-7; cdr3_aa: CASSPTSGNSYEQYF; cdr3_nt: TGTGCCAGCAGTCCTACTAGCGGGAACTCCTACGAGCAGTACTTC
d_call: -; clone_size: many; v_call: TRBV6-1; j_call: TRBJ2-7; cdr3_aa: CASSERETYEQYF; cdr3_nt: TGTGCCAGCAGTGAAAGGGAAACCTACGAGCAGTACTTC
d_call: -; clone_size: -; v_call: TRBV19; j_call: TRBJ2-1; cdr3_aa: CPSLDIVSYNEQFF; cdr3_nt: TGTCCCTCCCTAGACATAGTTTCCTACAATGAGCAGTTCTTC
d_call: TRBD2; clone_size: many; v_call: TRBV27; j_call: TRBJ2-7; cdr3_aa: CASSWKLAGEGRAEQYF; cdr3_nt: TGTGCCAGCAGTTGGAAACTAGCGGGAGAAGGGCGGGCCGAGCAGTACTTC
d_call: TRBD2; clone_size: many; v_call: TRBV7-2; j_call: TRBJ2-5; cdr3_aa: CASSVTSGSGETQYF; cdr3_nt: TGTGCCAGCAGCGTGACTAGCGGGAGTGGAGAGACCCAGTACTTC
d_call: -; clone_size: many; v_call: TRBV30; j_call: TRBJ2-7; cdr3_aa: CAWNRGTSGAYEQYF; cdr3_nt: TGTGCCTGGAATAGAGGAACGTCGGGAGCCTACGAGCAGTACTTC
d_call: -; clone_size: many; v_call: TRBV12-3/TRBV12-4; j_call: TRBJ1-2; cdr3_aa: CASCRVLYGYTF; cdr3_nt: TGTGCCAGCTGCCGGGTCTTATATGGCTACACCTTC
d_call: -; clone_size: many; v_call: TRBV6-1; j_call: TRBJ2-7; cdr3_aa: CASSEQITTGTETYEQYF; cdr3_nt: TGTGCCAGCAGTGAACAGATCACAACCGGGACCGAGACCTACGAGCAGTACTTC
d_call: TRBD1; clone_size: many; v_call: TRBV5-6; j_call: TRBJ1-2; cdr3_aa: CASSIGTVDRYTF; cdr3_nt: TGTGCCAGCAGCATCGGGACAGTGGACCGCTACACCTTC
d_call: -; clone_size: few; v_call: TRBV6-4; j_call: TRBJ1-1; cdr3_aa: CASSLTEGRGNTEAFF; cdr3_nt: TGTGCCAGCAGTTTAACAGAGGGTAGGGGGAACACTGAAGCTTTCTTT
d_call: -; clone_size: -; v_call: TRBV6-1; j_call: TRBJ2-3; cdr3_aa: CASILPPGRASTDTQYF; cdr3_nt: TGTGCCAGCATTCTCCCCCCCGGGCGGGCTAGCACAGATACGCAGTATTTT
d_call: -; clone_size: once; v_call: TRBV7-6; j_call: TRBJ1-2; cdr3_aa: CASSLVGAGSRDGYTF; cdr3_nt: TGTGCCAGCAGCTTAGTTGGGGCAGGTTCCCGAGATGGCTACACCTTC
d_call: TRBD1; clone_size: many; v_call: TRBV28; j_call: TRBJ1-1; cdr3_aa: CASSTPRTGVINTEAFF; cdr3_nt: TGTGCCAGCAGTACCCCTCGGACAGGGGTAATCAACACTGAAGCTTTCTTT
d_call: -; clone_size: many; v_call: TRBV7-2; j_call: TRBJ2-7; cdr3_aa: CASSPGLQTYEQYF; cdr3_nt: TGTGCCAGCAGCCCCGGACTGCAGACCTACGAGCAGTACTTC
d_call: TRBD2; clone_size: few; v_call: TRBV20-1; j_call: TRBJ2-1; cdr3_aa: CSARDWSTSGPNEQFF; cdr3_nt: TGCAGTGCTAGAGATTGGTCGACTAGCGGGCCCAATGAGCAGTTCTTC
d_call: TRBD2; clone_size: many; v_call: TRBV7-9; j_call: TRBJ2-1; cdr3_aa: CASQTGTNDNEQFF; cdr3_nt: TGTGCCAGCCAAACCGGGACTAATGACAATGAGCAGTTCTTC
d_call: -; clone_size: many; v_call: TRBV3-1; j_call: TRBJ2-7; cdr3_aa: CASGFQGSYEQYF; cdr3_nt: TGTGCCAGCGGTTTCCAGGGGTCCTACGAGCAGTACTTC
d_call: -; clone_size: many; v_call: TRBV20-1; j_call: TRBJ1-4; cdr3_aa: CSAKPGHNNEKLFF; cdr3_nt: TGCAGTGCTAAACCGGGACATAATAATGAAAAACTGTTTTTT
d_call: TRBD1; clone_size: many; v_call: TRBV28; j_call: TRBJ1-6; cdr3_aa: CASSRQGDLLYNSPLHF; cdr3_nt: TGTGCCAGCAGCAGACAGGGGGATCTCCTTTATAATTCACCCCTCCACTTT
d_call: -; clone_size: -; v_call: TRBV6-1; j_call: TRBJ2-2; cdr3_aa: CASQGRDNTGELFF; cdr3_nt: TGTGCCAGCCAGGGGCGGGATAACACCGGGGAGCTGTTTTTT
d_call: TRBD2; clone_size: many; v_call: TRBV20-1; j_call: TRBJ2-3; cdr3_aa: CSARDRPAGADTQYF; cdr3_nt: TGCAGTGCTAGAGATCGTCCAGCGGGAGCCGATACGCAGTATTTT
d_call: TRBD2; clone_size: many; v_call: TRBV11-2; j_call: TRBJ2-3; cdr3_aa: CASSPELAGGTDTQYF; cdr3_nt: TGTGCCAGCAGCCCAGAACTAGCGGGCGGCACAGATACGCAGTATTTT
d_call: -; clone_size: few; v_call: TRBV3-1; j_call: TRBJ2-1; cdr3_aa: CASSPGTGPTEQFF; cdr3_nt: TGTGCCAGCAGCCCCGGGACTGGTCCAACTGAGCAGTTCTTC
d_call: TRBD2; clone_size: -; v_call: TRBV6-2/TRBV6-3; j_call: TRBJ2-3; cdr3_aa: CAGASGMSTDTQYF; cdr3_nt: TGTGCGGGGGCTAGCGGGATGAGCACAGATACGCAGTATTTT
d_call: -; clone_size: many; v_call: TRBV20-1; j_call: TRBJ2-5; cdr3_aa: CSASIGSQGETQYF; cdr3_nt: TGCAGTGCTAGCATCGGGTCTCAGGGAGAGACCCAGTACTTC
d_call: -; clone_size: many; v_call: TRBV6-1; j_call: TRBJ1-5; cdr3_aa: CASRGRVEQPQHF; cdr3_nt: TGTGCCAGCAGAGGCAGGGTTGAGCAGCCCCAGCATTTT
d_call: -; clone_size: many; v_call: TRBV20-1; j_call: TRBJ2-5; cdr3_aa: CSASSPSAGETQYF; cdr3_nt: TGCAGTGCTAGCTCTCCTAGCGCGGGAGAGACCCAGTACTTC
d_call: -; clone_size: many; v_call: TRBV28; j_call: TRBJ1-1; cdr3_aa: CASKGGVVSGTEAFF; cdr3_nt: TGTGCCAGCAAAGGGGGGGTAGTGTCGGGGACTGAAGCTTTCTTT